This entry lists 25 T cell receptor beta chains sequenced from one sample in a study of T cell repertoires in cytomegalovirus infection. TCRdb passed the reads through MiXCR, listing each CDR3 protein once. Of some 100,000 distinct CDR3 sequences in the sample, less than 25% were seen once. What was sequenced was CD8+ T cells from PBMCs. The receptors come from a human donor in good health (CMV status not recorded). Some clones in this sample may be carry-over from other donors' samples.

In its sample, this clonotype was seen many times. The genes are TRBV7-3 and TRBJ2-5; 11 bases are a match to TRBD2. The V gene end was trimmed by 5 bases and the J gene end by 4 bases; junction bases not matched to a gene: 6. The CDR3 runs 15 residues. The V gene's germline CDR1 is SGHTA and CDR2 FQGTGA. The CDR3 reads CASSVAGGPVETQYF. CDR3 DNA sequence: TGTGCCAGCAGCGTAGCGGGGGGGCCAGTAGAGACCCAGTACTTC.

About this clonotype: A much bigger clone sits one base away, suggesting this may be a read error. The rearrangement joins TRBV7-8 to TRBJ2-2; D remains ambiguous. The V end was cut by 6 bases, the J end by 4 bases, with 15 bases between. CDR3 length equals 15 residues. Germline CDR1 reads SGHVS; CDR2 reads FQNEAQ. Written as DNA, the CDR3 is TGTGCCAGCAGTCACCAAGGGTCTGGCACCGGGGAGCTGTTTTTT. This gives the protein CASSHQGSGTGELFF.

This clonotype came up a few times. V usage is TRBV28 and J usage is TRBJ2-5, with 7 bases matching TRBD1. CDR1 is MDHEN, CDR2 SYDVKM, per germline. Germline trimming cut 4 bases from V and 4 bases from J; bases unmatched to any gene: 12. The CDR3 has 16 amino acids. Here the CDR3 reads CASSSDREKNGETQYF. The CDR3 bases are TGTGCCAGCAGTTCCGACAGGGAAAAGAACGGAGAGACCCAGTACTTC. The full variable domain, rest sourced from reference TRBV28 and TRBJ2-5, is DVKVTQSSRYLVKRTGEKVFLECVQDMDHENMFWYRQDPGLGLRLIYFSYDVKMKEKGDIPEGYSVSREKKERFSLILESASTNQTSMYLCASSSDREKNGETQYFGPGTRLLVL.

This clonotype was counted a few times. The chain employs TRBV6-2 or TRBV6-3 and TRBJ2-5; 9 positions agree with TRBD1. The CDR3 spans 14 residues. Germline assignment: CDR1 MNHEY and CDR2 SVGEGT. After removal of 2 bases from V and 5 bases from J, the junction contained 3 bases not matched to a gene. The CDR3, as DNA: TGTGCCAGCAGTTACAGGGACAGGGAGGAGACCCAGTACTTC. The encoded protein is CASSYRDREETQYF.

The chain combines TRBV7-9 with TRBJ2-1, with TRBD2 matching over 8 bases. The CDR3 loop spans 14 amino acids. Germline-derived CDR1 and CDR2 are SEHNR and FQNEAQ (reference sequence). The V and J ends lost 3 bases and 7 bases, in that order; junction bases with no gene match: 5. The CDR3, as DNA: TGTGCCAGCAGCTTCCCGGGACTAGAAAATGAGCAGTTCTTC. Amino acids: CASSFPGLENEQFF.

This clonotype has only a few counts. The V and J genes are TRBV12-3 or TRBV12-4 and TRBJ2-1, with TRBD2 identical over 11 bases. The CDR3 is 18 residues long. After removal of 1 base from V and 7 bases from J, the junction contained 12 bases not matched to a gene. The CDR3 is CASSLEVLAGGPPNEQFF. The CDR3 nucleotides are TGTGCCAGCAGTTTAGAAGTTTTAGCGGGAGGGCCCCCTAATGAGCAGTTCTTC.

This sequence joins TRBV12-3 or TRBV12-4 and TRBJ1-6; D perhaps matches TRBD1 (5 bases). V dropped 5 bases and J dropped 14 bases, with 13 bases sitting between them. This CDR3 comprises 12 residues. CDR3 loop: CASSPPGKTLHF. The CDR3 DNA follows: TGTGCCAGCAGTCCCCCAGGGAAAACCCTCCACTTT.

This chain joins TRBV5-1 and TRBJ1-5, with D possibly matching TRBD1 (6 bases). The V and J ends lost 6 bases and 0 bases respectively, with 16 bases between them. Per the germline V gene, CDR1 is SGHRS and CDR2 is YFSETQ. This CDR3 is 16 amino acids long. The CDR3 here is CASKQGASFSNQPQHF. For the CDR3, the DNA is TGCGCCAGCAAACAGGGAGCCTCCTTTAGCAATCAGCCCCAGCATTTT.

V is TRBV10-1 and J is TRBJ1-1; the D is unclear. V shed 2 bases and J shed 5 bases, with 9 bases lying between them. Germline V gene sequence: CDR1 WNHNN, CDR2 SYGVQD (reference sequence). The length of the CDR3 is 13 residues. CDR3 in DNA: TGCGCCAGCAGTGAGACTATTGGGACTGAAGCTTTCTTT. Encoded protein: CASSETIGTEAFF.

This clonotype was found many times. The rearrangement joins TRBV7-2 to TRBJ2-2; 7 nucleotides agree with TRBD1. Germline V gene data show CDR1 as SGHTA and CDR2 as FQGNSA. The CDR3 runs 15 residues. The J segment lost 5 bases and the V segment lost 2 bases, leaving 5 bases of the junction unmatched. The CDR3 reads CASSLRTGGTGELFF. Written as DNA, the CDR3 is TGTGCCAGCAGCTTAAGGACAGGCGGAACCGGGGAGCTGTTTTTT.

The sample holds a few counts of this clonotype. This sequence joins TRBV7-6 and TRBJ1-4, with 9 positions matching TRBD1. This CDR3 contains 13 residues. V shed 5 bases, J shed 8 bases, and the junction held 3 bases outside the gene matches. Germline loops: CDR1 SGHVS, CDR2 FNYEAQ. CDR3 amino acids: CASSGQGWEKLFF. In DNA form, the CDR3 reads TGTGCCAGCAGCGGACAGGGGTGGGAAAAACTGTTTTTT.

This clonotype has more than one count but fewer than ten. V and J are TRBV30 and TRBJ1-2; D unresolved. The CDR3 spans 14 residues. Trimming took off 7 bases at V and 0 bases at J, with 15 bases between the two ends. CDR1 and CDR2 from the germline V gene are GTSNPN and SVGIG (reference sequence). CDR3 residues: CASPTEPSNYGYTF. The DNA of the CDR3 is TGTGCCTCGCCTACTGAGCCCTCTAACTATGGCTACACCTTC. Looking up the rest from reference TRBV30 and TRBJ1-2 gives the full variable domain: SQTIHQWPATLVQPVGSPLSLECTVEGTSNPNLYWYRQAAGRGLQLLFYSVGIGQISSEVPQNLSASRPQDRQFILSSKKLLLSDSGFYLCASPTEPSNYGYTFGSGTRLTVV.

This chain uses TRBV28 with TRBJ1-1; tentatively, D is TRBD1 (5 bases). The CDR3 spans 14 residues. Deletions cut 6 bases from V and 3 bases from J, with 14 bases between. From germline, CDR1 is MDHEN and CDR2 SYDVKM. The CDR3, as DNA: TGTGCCAGCAGCCAGACAGTAGGTTACACTGAAGCTTTCTTT. Encoded protein: CASSQTVGYTEAFF.

The chain combines TRBV28 with TRBJ1-5; possibly TRBD1 for D (5 bases). V lost 5 bases and J lost 0, with 17 bases in between. The CDR3 length is 17 residues. Germline-derived CDR1 and CDR2 are MDHEN and SYDVKM. The CDR3 spells CASSPSPDSYSNQPQHF. In nucleotides, the CDR3 is TGTGCCAGCAGTCCCTCCCCTGACAGTTATAGCAATCAGCCCCAGCATTTT.

This clonotype has just a few counts. The rearrangement links TRBV5-1 to TRBJ1-1, with D unclear. CDR3 length: 14 amino acids. CDR1 and CDR2 (germline): SGHRS, YFSETQ. The V gene lost 4 bases and the J gene lost 1 base, with 11 bases spanning the gap. CDR3 amino acids: CASSLRAENTEAFF. In DNA, the CDR3 is TGCGCCAGCAGCCTCCGTGCCGAGAACACTGAAGCTTTCTTT.

DNA of the CDR3: TGTGCCAGTAGTTACAGGTATAGCAATCAGCCCCAGCATTTT. As protein: CASSYRYSNQPQHF. The chain recombines TRBV19 with TRBJ1-5, with D maybe TRBD1 (5 bases). V lost 5 bases and J lost 0, with 8 bases in between. The CDR3 consists of 14 residues. Germline V gene data show CDR1 as LNHDA and CDR2 as SQIVND (reference sequence). Full variable domain (remainder filled in from reference TRBV19 and TRBJ1-5): DGGITQSPKYLFRKEGQNVTLSCEQNLNHDAMYWYRQDPGQGLRLIYYSQIVNDFQKGDIAEGYSVSREKKESFPLTVTSAQKNPTAFYLCASSYRYSNQPQHFGDGTRLSIL.

V usage is TRBV20-1 and J usage is TRBJ1-2, with D uncertain. The V gene lost 0 bases and the J gene lost 8 bases, with 10 bases spanning the gap. Germline V gene sequence: CDR1 DFQATT, CDR2 SNEGSKA (reference sequence). The CDR3 runs 12 residues. CDR3 region: CSARDPPRGYTF. CDR3 sequence (DNA): TGCAGTGCTAGAGACCCGCCTAGAGGCTACACCTTC.

This clonotype was recorded many times. V gene TRBV7-9 combines with J gene TRBJ1-1; 7 bases match TRBD1. The CDR3 totals 14 residues. Germline CDR1 SEHNR, CDR2 FQNEAQ (reference sequence). Trimming took 0 bases from V and 4 from J; bases not matched to a gene: 2. The DNA of the CDR3 is TGTGCCAGCAGCTTAGCGAACAGGGGCACTGAAGCTTTCTTT. Protein sequence: CASSLANRGTEAFF.

This clonotype came up a few times. The genes are TRBV12-3 or TRBV12-4 and TRBJ1-3; D call uncertain. The CDR3 covers 14 residues. The CDR3: CACFAAYSGNTIYF. The CDR3 coding sequence is TGTGCGTGTTTTGCAGCCTACTCTGGAAACACCATATATTTT.

The chain recombines TRBV10-3 with TRBJ1-1; D gene uncertain. CDR1 is ENHRY and CDR2 is SYGVKD in the germline V gene. The CDR3 consists of 13 residues. Trimming shortened V by 6 bases and J by 0 bases, and 8 bases separated the two germline ends. CDR3 nucleotide sequence: TGTGCCATCAGAGAGACACTGAACACTGAAGCTTTCTTT. This encodes CAIRETLNTEAFF.

This clonotype has more than one count but fewer than ten. The junction differs from germline at one of its ends, possibly a read error. The chain couples TRBV4-1 to TRBJ1-1; D is unclear. The CDR3 covers 12 residues. Germline values: CDR1 MGHRA, CDR2 YSYEKL. The CDR3 DNA is TGTGCCAGCAGCCAAGTAAACACTGAAGCTTTCTTT. This codes for CASSQVNTEAFF.

The table lists this clonotype with many counts. The rearrangement joins TRBV4-3 to TRBJ2-5, with a weak D call TRBD1 (5 bases). Trimming removed 0 bases at V and 1 base at J, with 9 bases between. Germline V gives CDR1 LGHNA, CDR2 YSLEER. The CDR3 consists of 15 residues. CDR3 DNA: TGCGCCAGCAGCCAAGATAGGGGATTCCAAGAGACCCAGTACTTC. Protein product: CASSQDRGFQETQYF.

Only a few counts were recorded for this clonotype. The V and J genes are TRBV20-1 and TRBJ2-7; possibly TRBD2 for D (6 bases). The CDR3 is 14 residues long. V gave up 6 bases and J gave up 3 bases, with 18 bases separating them. Germline V gene sequence: CDR1 DFQATT, CDR2 SNEGSKA (reference sequence). CDR3: CSAEQIGGLYEQYF. In nucleotides, the CDR3 is TGCAGTGCGGAGCAGATCGGAGGGCTCTACGAGCAGTACTTC.

The chain links TRBV19 to TRBJ2-3; 7 nucleotides agree with TRBD1. The CDR3 runs to 15 residues. V was clipped by 6 bases and J by 5 bases; unmatched bases: 11. CDR1 and CDR2 from the germline V gene are LNHDA and SQIVND (reference sequence). The CDR3 DNA follows: TGTGCCAGTAGCGACAGGGTTCCCCCCGGAGATACGCAGTATTTT. Residues: CASSDRVPPGDTQYF. Full variable domain (rest looked up from reference TRBV19 and TRBJ2-3): DGGITQSPKYLFRKEGQNVTLSCEQNLNHDAMYWYRQDPGQGLRLIYYSQIVNDFQKGDIAEGYSVSREKKESFPLTVTSAQKNPTAFYLCASSDRVPPGDTQYFGPGTRLTVL.

This clonotype came up many times. The genes are TRBV6-2 or TRBV6-3 and TRBJ1-1; D not certain. The CDR3 has 14 residues. The V and J ends lost 2 bases and 4 bases respectively, with 11 bases between them. Germline CDR1 is MNHEY and CDR2 is SVGEGT. The CDR3 region has the DNA TGTGCCAGCAGTTACCTCGGCGGCTCCACTGAAGCTTTCTTT. It codes for CASSYLGGSTEAFF.